This T cell receptor (beta chain) was sequenced in a study of response to subunit inactivated influenza vaccine. Regarding the study as a whole: Seasonal influenza vaccination, on each occasion, was suggested by the authors to recruit few new T cells.

Using its own MiXCR run on the RT-PCR reads, TCRdb lists one record per CDR3 protein. The sample consists of under 800,000 distinct CDR3 sequences, 11% to 15% of them appearing once. The CDR3 consists of 16 residues. CDR1 and CDR2 from the germline V gene are SEHNR and FQNEAQ (reference sequence). Trimming pared 0 bases from V and 4 bases from J, leaving 13 bases between. This clonotype was seen only a few times. Its target is unknown. Source: PBMCs from blood, taken 14 to 15 days before vaccination. This sequence was found in a man aged 45 to 65 who received an inactivated influenza vaccine. The rearrangement links TRBV7-9 to TRBJ1-5; D remains ambiguous. The CDR3 reads CASSLASGVENQPQHF. For the CDR3, the DNA is TGTGCCAGCAGCTTAGCGTCCGGGGTCGAGAATCAGCCCCAGCATTTT.